The 7 T cell receptor beta chains below come from one sample, sequenced in a study of response to subunit inactivated influenza vaccine. TCRdb passed the RT-PCR reads through MiXCR, listing each CDR3 protein once. The sample consists of 630,000 or so distinct CDR3 sequences, 15% to 17% of them appearing once. The sequencing used PBMCs from blood, collected roughly 12 days after vaccination. These receptor sequences come from a man aged 50 to 59 who received an inactivated influenza vaccine.

This clonotype was found a few times. The rearrangement joins TRBV15 to TRBJ2-3; a weak D match, TRBD2 (6 bases). The CDR3 totals 17 residues. Germline V gene data show CDR1 as LNHNV and CDR2 as YYDKDF (reference sequence). Trimming pared 0 bases from V and 1 base from J, leaving 14 bases between. CDR3 protein: CATSRDFLGLGTDTQYF. For the CDR3, the DNA is TGTGCCACCAGCAGAGATTTTCTGGGACTTGGCACAGATACGCAGTATTTT.

Only a few counts were recorded for this clonotype. The chain has TRBV6-5 and TRBJ2-3; 7 nucleotides match TRBD1. CDR1 is MNHEY, CDR2 SVGAGI, per germline. The CDR3 covers 15 residues. J lost 4 bases, V lost 0 bases, and 4 bases had no gene match. CDR3 in DNA: TGTGCCAGCAGTTACTCACAGGGGTGGTCAGATACGCAGTATTTT. This translates into CASSYSQGWSDTQYF.

This clonotype has just a few counts. The chain links TRBV24-1 to TRBJ1-1; 7 positions match TRBD1. Germline assignment: CDR1 KGHDR and CDR2 SFDVKD. The CDR3 is 14 amino acids. V shed 6 bases and J 1 base; nucleotides not matched to a gene: 4. The CDR3 here is CATSSGTANTEAFF. DNA for the CDR3: TGTGCCACCAGTTCCGGGACAGCGAACACTGAAGCTTTCTTT.

This clonotype came up a few times. The genes are TRBV20-1 and TRBJ2-3; 9 bases are shared with TRBD1. The ends lost 2 bases at V and 13 bases at J; junction bases unmatched: 16. The CDR3 has 15 residues. CDR1 is DFQATT, CDR2 SNEGSKA, per germline (reference sequence). The CDR3 bases are TGCAGTGCTAGAAGTCCTGGAACCGGGACAGGGCTAGAGTATTTT. Its translation is CSARSPGTGTGLEYF.

The chain combines TRBV20-1 with TRBJ1-4, with 12 bases lining up with TRBD1. The CDR3 has 16 residues. Germline V CDR1 and CDR2: DFQATT, SNEGSKA (reference sequence). The trim removed 0 bases at V and 8 bases at J, leaving 7 bases unmatched. The chain's CDR3 is CSARDRRDRGQEKLFF. The CDR3 region has the DNA TGCAGTGCTAGAGATAGGAGGGACAGGGGGCAAGAAAAACTGTTTTTT.

The V and J genes are TRBV28 and TRBJ2-7; D gene ambiguous. The CDR3 runs 15 residues. Germline CDR1 reads MDHEN; CDR2 reads SYDVKM. V lost 3 bases and J 0 bases, leaving 12 bases between the germline ends. CDR3 loop: CASSLGFGLSYEQYF. The CDR3 bases are TGTGCCAGCAGTTTGGGGTTTGGCCTCTCCTACGAGCAGTACTTC.

This clonotype came up many times. The rearrangement uses TRBV20-1 and TRBJ2-7; 8 nucleotides agree with TRBD2. Germline V gene sequence: CDR1 DFQATT, CDR2 SNEGSKA (reference sequence). The CDR3 is 12 residues long. Trimming removed 3 bases from V and 6 bases from J; junction bases left unmatched: 4. The CDR3 loop reads CSASSSGSEQYF. The CDR3 bases are TGCAGTGCTAGCTCAAGCGGGAGCGAGCAGTACTTC.